Each of the 5 T cell receptor beta chains below was sequenced from the same sample in a study of beta chain features in type 1 diabetes. Reverse transcription of all isolated RNA meant that expressed TCRB transcripts were sequenced. Here immunoSEQ multiplex PCR was the method, and the copy in TCRdb shows in-frame clones only, minus some. This table holds 330,000 or so clones, around 15% found once. What was sequenced was central memory CD4+ T cells from blood. Source of these receptors: a man aged 25-45 years in good health.

In regard to this clone: The sample has other DNA sequences that encode this CDR3 too. The V call is TRBV9, the J call TRBJ2-5; unclear D gene. The germline CDR1 and CDR2 sequences are SGDLS and YYNGEE. The length of the CDR3 is 14 residues. V shed 0 bases and J shed 4 bases, with 10 bases lying between them. The CDR3 sequence: CASSVALVGETQYF. CDR3 coding DNA: TGTGCCAGCAGCGTAGCCCTCGTGGGAGAGACCCAGTACTTC.

This chain joins TRBV6-5 and TRBJ2-3; D may be TRBD2 (5 bases). The CDR3 has 11 amino acids. The germline V gene has CDR1 MNHEY and CDR2 SVGAGI. V was shortened by 10 bases and J by 0 bases, with 5 bases between the two germline ends. The CDR3 nucleotides read TGTGCCAAGCGGAGCACAGATACGCAGTATTTT. Translating it yields CAKRSTDTQYF.

This clone occurred a few times. The CDR3 DNA sequence: TGTGCCAGCAGCCCGAATAGCAATCAGCCCCAGCATTTT. Protein product: CASSPNSNQPQHF. The rearrangement links TRBV6-6 to TRBJ1-5; D is unresolved. V was shortened by 6 bases and J by 0 bases, with 6 bases between the two germline ends. Germline values: CDR1 MNHNY, CDR2 SVGAGI (reference sequence). The CDR3 contains 13 residues.

This clone turned up a few times. The chain carries TRBV4-3 and TRBJ1-1; D unclear. The V and J ends lost 5 bases and 8 bases respectively, with 18 bases between them. Germline CDR1 and CDR2: LGHNA and YSLEER. The CDR3 consists of 14 residues. The CDR3, as DNA: TGCGCCAGCAGCTCCCCCTTGCCGGGGTCCGAAGCTTTCTTT. Residues: CASSSPLPGSEAFF.

The CDR3, as DNA: TGCGCCAGCAGAACGAGCGGGGGGGCCACAGATACGCAGTATTTT. Translation: CASRTSGGATDTQYF. V is TRBV5-1 and J is TRBJ2-3; 10 bases fit TRBD2. Germline-derived CDR1 and CDR2 are SGHRS and YFSETQ. The CDR3 loop spans 15 amino acids. Trimming at V came to 5 bases and at J to 2 bases, leaving 5 bases not matched to a gene. Using reference TRBV5-1 and TRBJ2-3 for the parts outside the CDR3, the full variable domain is KAGVTQTPRYLIKTRGQQVTLSCSPISGHRSVSWYQQTPGQGLQFLFEYFSETQRNKGNFPGRFSGRQFSNSRSEMNVSTLELGDSALYLCASRTSGGATDTQYFGPGTRLTVL.